One and the same sample provided the 29 T cell receptor beta chains below, sequenced in a study of OX40 agonist ivuxolimab in advanced cancers. The assay was immunoSEQ multiplex PCR, and TCRdb's table has in-frame clones only and misses some. In the table there are tens of thousands of clones, about nine tenths of which are singletons. This specimen was CD4+ or CD8+ T cells sorted from blood, taken in a trial of the OX40 agonist ivuxolimab. The receptors here all came from an adult with an advanced solid tumor such as melanoma, head and neck, liver or kidney cancer.

This clone was observed once. The rearrangement uses TRBV2 and TRBJ2-7; D tentatively fits TRBD1 or TRBD2 (5 bases each). The CDR3 is 13 amino acids. Trimming took 4 bases from V and 0 from J, leaving 7 bases between them. Germline CDR1 is SNHLY and CDR2 is FYNNEI. CDR3 in amino acids: CASSGGGSYEQYF. CDR3 DNA sequence: TGTGCCAGCAGTGGTGGGGGCTCCTACGAGCAGTACTTC.

This chain connects TRBV6-1 to TRBJ1-1; tentatively, D is TRBD1 (5 bases). CDR1 MNHNS and CDR2 SASEGT come from the germline V gene. The CDR3 has 15 residues. V was trimmed by 2 bases and J by 5 bases, leaving 15 bases between them. CDR3: CASSELAGHRTEAFF. The CDR3 DNA sequence: TGTGCCAGCAGTGAACTCGCCGGACACCGGACTGAAGCTTTCTTT.

This chain uses TRBV4-3 with TRBJ2-3; 8 bases map to TRBD1. Germline loops: CDR1 LGHNA, CDR2 YSLEER. The V gene end was trimmed by 1 base and the J gene end by 6 bases; junction bases not matched to a gene: 6. CDR3 length: 15 amino acids. In DNA form, the CDR3 reads TGCGCCAGCAGCCAAGGAGACAGGGGTCGGGATACGCAGTATTTT. Translating gives CASSQGDRGRDTQYF.

Here the CDR3 reads CASSPGLADYNEQFF. CDR3 bases: TGTGCCAGCAGCCCGGGACTAGCAGATTACAATGAGCAGTTCTTC. This chain joins TRBV9 and TRBJ2-1; 9 bases match TRBD2. Germline assignment: CDR1 SGDLS and CDR2 YYNGEE. V lost 4 bases, J lost 4 bases, and 6 bases stayed unmatched. This CDR3 is 15 amino acids long.

With respect to this clone: The identical CDR3 is also encoded by other nucleotide sequences in the sample. The genes are TRBV7-2 and TRBJ2-1; D call uncertain. This CDR3 is built from 19 residues. V lost 5 bases, J lost 0 bases, and 23 bases lay in between. In germline, CDR1 is SGHTA, CDR2 FQGNSA. In nucleotides, the CDR3 is TGTGCCAGCAGCACGCCCCCACGGAGCGAATCGAGCTCCTACAATGAGCAGTTCTTC. Its translation is CASSTPPRSESSSYNEQFF.

The rearrangement links TRBV9 to TRBJ2-7; tentatively, D is TRBD1 (5 bases). V shed 3 bases and J shed 0 bases, with 10 bases lying between them. Germline V gene lookup returns CDR1 SGDLS and CDR2 YYNGEE. CDR3 length equals 14 residues. This CDR3 reads CASSAPGISYEQYF. The CDR3 bases are TGTGCCAGCAGCGCCCCAGGGATCTCCTACGAGCAGTACTTC.

The chain carries TRBV6-5 and TRBJ1-2; TRBD1 is a possible D gene (6 bases). Germline loops: CDR1 MNHEY, CDR2 SVGAGI. Deletions cut 6 bases from V and 13 bases from J, with 15 bases between. The CDR3 has 11 amino acids. The CDR3 sequence is CASSPMGAVTF. The DNA of the CDR3 is TGTGCCAGCAGCCCCATGGGGGCTGTCACCTTC.

This clone came up once. This sequence joins TRBV7-9 and TRBJ2-7; D call uncertain. This CDR3 spans 12 amino acids. V was trimmed by 2 bases and J by 3 bases, leaving 5 bases between them. Germline assignment: CDR1 SEHNR and CDR2 FQNEAQ (reference sequence). CDR3 residues: CASSLTLYEQYF. Written as DNA, the CDR3 is TGTGCCAGCAGCTTAACCCTCTACGAGCAGTACTTC.

This chain connects TRBV11-3 to TRBJ2-2; D remains unclear. V was clipped by 1 base and J by 4 bases, with 7 bases between them. Looked up from germline, CDR1 is SGHNT and CDR2 is YENEEA. CDR3 size: 14 residues. Here the CDR3 DNA reads TGTGCCAGCAGCTTAGTTCCAGGCACCGGGGAGCTGTTTTTT. Translating gives CASSLVPGTGELFF. The full variable domain, in which reference TRBV11-3 and TRBJ2-2 provide the parts outside the CDR3, is EAGVVQSPRYKIIEKKQPVAFWCNPISGHNTLYWYLQNLGQGPELLIRYENEEAVDDSQLPKDRFSAERLKGVDSTLKIQPAELGDSAVYLCASSLVPGTGELFFGEGSRLTVL.

Written as DNA, the CDR3 is TGCGCCAGCAGCCAGATGGGACAGGGGGTGGGGGAGCAGTACTTC. Protein sequence: CASSQMGQGVGEQYF. The genes are TRBV4-1 and TRBJ2-7; 11 nucleotides line up with TRBD1. V shed 3 bases, J shed 7 bases, and the junction held 8 bases outside the gene matches. CDR1 MGHRA and CDR2 YSYEKL come from the germline V gene. The CDR3 runs 15 residues.

The V gene is TRBV7-3, the J gene TRBJ2-1, with 9 positions matching TRBD2. The V gene end was trimmed by 3 bases and the J gene end by 5 bases; junction bases not matched to a gene: 5. Germline assignment: CDR1 SGHTA and CDR2 FQGTGA. The CDR3 length is 15 residues. The DNA for the CDR3 is TGTGCCAGCAGCTTCGCGGGAGGGTCCAACAATGAGCAGTTCTTC. This sequence encodes CASSFAGGSNNEQFF.

The chain combines TRBV5-1 with TRBJ2-2, with 8 bases matching TRBD2. CDR1 and CDR2 (germline): SGHRS, YFSETQ. After removal of 10 bases from V and 3 bases from J, the junction contained 14 bases not matched to a gene. The CDR3 has 16 residues. The CDR3 nucleotides read TGCGCCGGGACAAGCGGGCCCGGGAGGGACACCGGGGAGCTGTTTTTT. Translating it yields CAGTSGPGRDTGELFF.

The genes are TRBV30 and TRBJ1-1, with 9 nucleotides matching TRBD1. With V trimmed by 1 base and J by 11 bases, 5 bases remained unmatched. CDR3 length equals 12 residues. Germline CDR1 is GTSNPN and CDR2 is SVGIG (reference sequence). The CDR3 loop reads CAWSDDRGYAFF. Written as DNA, the CDR3 is TGTGCCTGGAGTGATGACAGGGGGTATGCTTTCTTT.

The V gene is TRBV2, the J gene TRBJ2-7, with 9 bases identical to TRBD1. The trim removed 9 bases at V and 4 bases at J, leaving 16 bases unmatched. Germline-derived CDR1 and CDR2 are SNHLY and FYNNEI. The CDR3 extends over 16 amino acids. The CDR3 region has the DNA TGTGCCAGTACGCGTTTTGAGGACAGGGGAAGGTACGAGCAGTACTTC. Translated, it gives CASTRFEDRGRYEQYF. The variable domain in full, completed from reference TRBV2 and TRBJ2-7, reads EPEVTQTPSHQVTQMGQEVILRCVPISNHLYFYWYRQILGQKVEFLVSFYNNEISEKSEIFDDQFSVERPDGSNFTLKIRSTKLEDSAMYFCASTRFEDRGRYEQYFGPGTRLTVT.

This clone was counted only a few times. V usage is TRBV5-1 and J usage is TRBJ2-7, with 7 bases matching TRBD1. Germline V CDR1 and CDR2: SGHRS, YFSETQ. The CDR3 is 14 amino acids. With V trimmed by 0 bases and J by 3 bases, 3 bases remained unmatched. The CDR3 reads CASSLGSGGYEQYF. CDR3 sequence (DNA): TGCGCCAGCAGCTTGGGTTCAGGGGGCTACGAGCAGTACTTC.

The rearrangement uses TRBV15 and TRBJ1-2, with 7 bases that match TRBD1. From germline, CDR1 is LNHNV and CDR2 YYDKDF (reference sequence). This CDR3 spans 14 amino acids. V lost 6 bases to trimming and J lost 2 bases; unmatched junction nucleotides: 6. The CDR3: CATRTTGNNYGYTF. CDR3 nucleotides: TGTGCCACCAGGACGACAGGGAACAACTATGGCTACACCTTC. Looking up the rest from reference TRBV15 and TRBJ1-2 gives the full variable domain: DAMVIQNPRYQVTQFGKPVTLSCSQTLNHNVMYWYQQKSSQAPKLLFHYYDKDFNNEADTPDNFQSRRPNTSFCFLDIRSPGLGDTAMYLCATRTTGNNYGYTFGSGTRLTVV.

The rearrangement links TRBV4-3 to TRBJ2-1; 9 bases agree with TRBD1. Germline V gene sequence: CDR1 LGHNA, CDR2 YSLEER. The CDR3 spans 13 residues. The trim removed 4 bases at V and 8 bases at J, leaving 3 bases unmatched. The CDR3 is CASSPTGGYEQFF. CDR3 DNA sequence: TGCGCCAGCAGCCCGACAGGGGGGTATGAGCAGTTCTTC.

This chain uses TRBV7-9 with TRBJ2-2; TRBD1 is a possible D gene (5 bases). The CDR3 is 14 residues long. CDR1 and CDR2 (germline): SEHNR, FQNEAQ (reference sequence). Deletions cut 7 bases from V and 6 bases from J, with 15 bases between. The CDR3 DNA reads TGTGCCAGCATCCTAACCACAGGCGCCGGGGAGCTGTTTTTT. As protein: CASILTTGAGELFF.

The chain is built from TRBV11-2 and TRBJ2-1, with D unclear. The CDR3 contains 10 residues. V shed 5 bases and J shed 7 bases, with 3 bases lying between them. Germline-derived CDR1 and CDR2 are SGHAT and FQNNGV. In nucleotides, the CDR3 is TGTGCCAGCAGCAGAAATGAGCAGTTCTTC. This translates into CASSRNEQFF.

About this clone: An end of the junction does not agree with germline; a read error may underlie this. This rearrangement joins TRBV11-2 to TRBJ2-7; perhaps TRBD1 as D (6 bases). From germline, CDR1 is SGHAT and CDR2 FQNNGV. This CDR3 region has 13 residues. As DNA, the CDR3 is TGTGCCAGCAGTTTAGGGACAAACTACGAGCAGTACTTC. It translates to CASSLGTNYEQYF.

The rearrangement links TRBV7-8 to TRBJ2-2; D is unclear. Trimming took 3 bases from V and 9 from J, leaving 5 bases between them. CDR3 length: 11 residues. Germline V gene sequence: CDR1 SGHVS, CDR2 FQNEAQ. The CDR3 spells CASSLFRELFF. Written as DNA, the CDR3 is TGTGCCAGCAGCTTGTTTAGGGAGCTGTTTTTT.

This chain links TRBV28 with TRBJ2-5, with D perhaps TRBD2 (6 bases). The V end was cut by 0 bases, the J end by 9 bases, with 8 bases between. This CDR3 comprises 12 residues. Germline CDR1 reads MDHEN; CDR2 reads SYDVKM. CDR3 residues: CASSLWGRPQYF. The CDR3 region has the DNA TGTGCCAGCAGTTTATGGGGGAGGCCCCAGTACTTC.

The chain carries TRBV2 and TRBJ1-1; 7 bases align to TRBD1. CDR3 length equals 16 residues. Germline V gives CDR1 SNHLY, CDR2 FYNNEI. Unmatched junction bases numbered 6, after V lost 2 bases and J lost 0 bases. The CDR3 nucleotides are TGTGCCAGCAGTGAATCAGGGGGGAGCCTGAACACTGAAGCTTTCTTT. It encodes CASSESGGSLNTEAFF.

The chain uses TRBV6-5 and TRBJ2-5, with a weak D call TRBD2 (6 bases). Trimming stripped 2 bases from V and 5 bases from J, with 12 bases between. The CDR3 loop spans 14 amino acids. Germline V lookup: CDR1 MNHEY, CDR2 SVGAGI. CDR3 amino acids: CASSYGRERETQYF. As DNA, the CDR3 is TGTGCCAGCAGTTACGGACGGGAGAGGGAGACCCAGTACTTC.

As to this clone: One end of the junction does not line up with germline, which may come from a read error. The genes are TRBV7-8 and TRBJ1-3, with 9 bases identical to TRBD1. The germline V gene has CDR1 SGHVS and CDR2 FQNEAQ. This CDR3 comprises 13 residues. Written as DNA, the CDR3 is TGTGCCAGCAGCATGACGCCGGGACAGGGACAACATTTT. Translating gives CASSMTPGQGQHF.

This chain's CDR3 is CASSPAPPETGGRETQYF. Written as DNA, the CDR3 is TGTGCCAGCAGTCCCGCTCCCCCAGAGACAGGGGGCCGGGAGACCCAGTACTTC. The rearrangement joins TRBV27 to TRBJ2-5; 10 positions agree with TRBD1. The CDR3 length is 18 residues. The J segment lost 5 bases and the V segment lost 5 bases, leaving 17 bases of the junction unmatched. Germline V gene sequence: CDR1 MNHEY, CDR2 SMNVEV (reference sequence).

The chain has TRBV27 and TRBJ1-4; D gene unclear. The CDR3 covers 14 residues. CDR1 MNHEY and CDR2 SMNVEV come from the germline V gene (reference sequence). V lost 5 bases, J lost 10 bases, and 17 bases lay in between. The chain's CDR3 is CASSTSDLPGKLFF. CDR3 nucleotide sequence: TGTGCCAGCAGTACCTCGGACCTCCCAGGAAAACTGTTTTTT.

The chain combines TRBV7-9 with TRBJ2-5; 9 nucleotides line up with TRBD2. The V and J ends lost 5 bases and 0 bases, in that order; junction bases with no gene match: 1. In germline, CDR1 is SEHNR, CDR2 FQNEAQ (reference sequence). The length of the CDR3 is 14 residues. CDR3 in amino acids: CASSRTSDQETQYF. In DNA, the CDR3 is TGTGCCAGCAGCCGGACTAGCGACCAAGAGACCCAGTACTTC.

This clone was observed a handful of times. V and J are TRBV19 and TRBJ1-5; no reliable D call. The CDR3 spans 16 residues. Per the germline V gene, CDR1 is LNHDA and CDR2 is SQIVND (reference sequence). Trimming pared 6 bases from V and 1 base from J, leaving 16 bases between. For the CDR3, the DNA is TGTGCCAGTAGATCCCGTGGGGATTTGAGCAATCAGCCCCAGCATTTT. Translated, it gives CASRSRGDLSNQPQHF.